A single T cell receptor (beta chain) is shown here with its context. Profiling relied on immunoSEQ multiplex PCR, and the TCRdb table lists in-frame clones only, not all of them. This table has roughly 100,000 clones, 85% to 95% appearing once. The data are from a study of T cell changes during pregnancy in multiple sclerosis. Trimming at V came to 0 bases and at J to 4 bases, leaving 8 bases not matched to a gene. Per germline, CDR1 SGHDN and CDR2 FVKESK. CDR3 size: 16 residues. Material: peripheral blood, obtained after pregnancy. The chain recombines TRBV14 with TRBJ2-5, with 7 bases fitting TRBD1. The sequence was obtained from a female donor with multiple sclerosis, enrolled in a pregnancy study. The CDR3 region is CASSQEARGSRETQYF. CDR3 bases: TGTGCCAGCAGCCAAGAAGCCAGGGGGTCACGAGAGACCCAGTACTTC.